Below, one TCR beta chain is given with its context. Its antigen is currently unknown. This CDR3 region has 13 residues. The V gene's germline CDR1 is LNHNV and CDR2 YYDKDF (reference sequence). Trimming cost V 2 bases and J 6 bases, with 10 bases left between them. Extracted RNA was reverse transcribed, and the resulting cDNA served as sequencing template. Using immunoSEQ multiplex PCR, the repertoire was profiled, and TCRdb retains in-frame clones only, with some absent. Of some 180,000 clones in the sample, almost 65% were seen once. This record belongs to a study of CD8+ T cells in alopecia areata. Background on the study: People stayed on tofacitinib for 6 to 18 months, then stopped the drug for 6 months.

Study-level findings and limits: Normal scalp showed lower clonality than lesional scalp, especially alopecia totalis/universalis.

Alopecia areata patients had lesional scalp punch biopsies and peripheral blood taken from them. This sequence originates from a human donor with alopecia areata. The sample here was CD4+ T cells sorted from blood, taken at week 0. J is TRBJ1-2 and V is TRBV15; D is unresolved. CDR3 sequence: CATSRPQSDGYTF. Written as DNA, the CDR3 is TGTGCCACCAGCAGACCCCAATCGGATGGCTACACCTTC.